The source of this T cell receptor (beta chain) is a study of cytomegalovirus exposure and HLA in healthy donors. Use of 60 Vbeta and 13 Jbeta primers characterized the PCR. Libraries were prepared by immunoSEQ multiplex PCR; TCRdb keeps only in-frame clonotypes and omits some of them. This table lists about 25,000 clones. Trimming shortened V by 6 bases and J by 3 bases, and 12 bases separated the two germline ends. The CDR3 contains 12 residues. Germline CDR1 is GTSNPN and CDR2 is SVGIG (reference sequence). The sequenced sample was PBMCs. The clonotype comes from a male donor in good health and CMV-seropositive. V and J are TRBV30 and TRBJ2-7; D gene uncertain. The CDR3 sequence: CACNQNSYEQYF. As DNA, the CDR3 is TGTGCCTGCAACCAAAATAGCTACGAGCAGTACTTC. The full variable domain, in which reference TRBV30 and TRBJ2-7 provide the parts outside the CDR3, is SQTIHQWPATLVQPVGSPLSLECTVEGTSNPNLYWYRQAAGRGLQLLFYSVGIGQISSEVPQNLSASRPQDRQFILSSKKLLLSDSGFYLCACNQNSYEQYFGPGTRLTVT.